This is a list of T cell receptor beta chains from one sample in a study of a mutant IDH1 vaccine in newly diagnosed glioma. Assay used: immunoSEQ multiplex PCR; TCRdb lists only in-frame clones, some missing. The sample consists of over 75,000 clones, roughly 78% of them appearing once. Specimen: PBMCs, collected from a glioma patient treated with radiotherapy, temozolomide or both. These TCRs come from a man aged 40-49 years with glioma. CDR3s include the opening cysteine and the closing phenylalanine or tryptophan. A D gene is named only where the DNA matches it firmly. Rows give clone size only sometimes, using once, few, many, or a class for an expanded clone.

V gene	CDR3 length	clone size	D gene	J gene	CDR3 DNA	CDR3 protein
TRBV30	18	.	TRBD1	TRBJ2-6	TGTGCCTGGAATGCCAAAGACAGGGGGCTTGCTGGGGCCAACGTCCTGACTTTC	CAWNAKDRGLAGANVLTF
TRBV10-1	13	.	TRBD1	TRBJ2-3	TGCGCCAGCAGCCCTCCCAGGGGGGATACGCAGTATTTT	CASSPPRGDTQYF
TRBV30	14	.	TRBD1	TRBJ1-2	TGTGCCTGGAGCCCGGACAGGTCCCACTATGGCTACACCTTC	CAWSPDRSHYGYTF
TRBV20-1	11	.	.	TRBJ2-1	TGCAGTGCGAGGGAGGTGCCTGAGCAGTTCTTC	CSAREVPEQFF
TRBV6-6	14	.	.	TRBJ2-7	TGTGCCAGCAGACACCGGGACTCTCAATACGAGCAGTACTTC	CASRHRDSQYEQYF
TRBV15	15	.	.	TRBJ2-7	TGTGCCACCAGCAGTTCTATCGGCGGCGGCTACGAGCAGTACTTC	CATSSSIGGGYEQYF
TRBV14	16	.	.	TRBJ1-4	TGTGCCAGCAGCCAACAAACAAGGGGATTTGGTGAAAAACTGTTTTTT	CASSQQTRGFGEKLFF
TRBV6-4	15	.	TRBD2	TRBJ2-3	TGTGCCAGCAAAAGTCGGGGGGGGACCACAGATACGCAGTATTTT	CASKSRGGTTDTQYF
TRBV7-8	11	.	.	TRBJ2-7	TGTGCCAGCATCCCCTCCTACGAGCAGTACTTC	CASIPSYEQYF
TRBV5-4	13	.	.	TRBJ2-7	TGTGCCAGCAGTCTCTCGAGGGCCTACGAGCAGTACTTC	CASSLSRAYEQYF
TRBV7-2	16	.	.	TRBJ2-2	TGTGCCAGCAGCTTAGGCTTAGGGGTGCGGACCGGGGAGCTGTTTTTT	CASSLGLGVRTGELFF
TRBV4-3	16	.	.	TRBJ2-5	TGCGCCAGCAGCCAGGGCCAGGTTGGGATCCAAGAGACCCAGTACTTC	CASSQGQVGIQETQYF
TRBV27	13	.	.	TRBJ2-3	TGTGCCAGCAGTTTATCGAGGGGGGATACGCAGTATTTT	CASSLSRGDTQYF
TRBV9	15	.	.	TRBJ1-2	TGTGCCAGCAGCCCGATGGGGGGGGCTAACTATGGCTACACCTTC	CASSPMGGANYGYTF
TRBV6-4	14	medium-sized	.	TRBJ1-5	TGTGCCAGCAGTGCAGATTATAGCAATCAGCCCCAGCATTTT	CASSADYSNQPQHF
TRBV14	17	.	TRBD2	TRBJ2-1	TGTGCCAGCAGTCTTGGGACTAGCGGGAGTCTCTACAATGAGCAGTTCTTC	CASSLGTSGSLYNEQFF
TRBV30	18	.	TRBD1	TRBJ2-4	TGTGCCTGGAAAAGGACAGGGATGGTGGGGATAGCCAAAAACATTCAGTACTTC	CAWKRTGMVGIAKNIQYF
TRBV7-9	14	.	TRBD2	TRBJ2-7	TGTGCCAGCAGCCCAGCGGGGGGTTCCTACGAGCAGTACTTC	CASSPAGGSYEQYF
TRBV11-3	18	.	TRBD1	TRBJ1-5	TGTGCCAGCAGCTTACCCCGGGACAGACCCTATAGCAATCAGCCCCAGCATTTT	CASSLPRDRPYSNQPQHF
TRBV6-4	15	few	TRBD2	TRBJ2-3	TGTGCCAGCAGTGACTCGCGGGGGGCCACAGATACGCAGTATTTT	CASSDSRGATDTQYF
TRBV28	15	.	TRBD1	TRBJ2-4	TGTGCCAGCAGTTTGGACAGGGTAGCCAAAAACATTCAGTACTTC	CASSLDRVAKNIQYF
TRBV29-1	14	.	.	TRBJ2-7	TGCAGCGCCCCCCCTTACAGGGTTTCCTACGAGCAGTACTTC	CSAPPYRVSYEQYF
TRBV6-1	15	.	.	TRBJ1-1	TGTGCCACCGAGCGGGACCCCCCGGGCAAAACTGAAGCTTTCTTT	CATERDPPGKTEAFF
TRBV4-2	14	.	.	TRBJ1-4	TGTGCCAGCAGCCAAGTCTCGGATAATGAAAAACTGTTTTTT	CASSQVSDNEKLFF
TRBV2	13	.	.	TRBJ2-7	TGTGCCAGCAGTGTGACAGCTAGCTACGAGCAGTACTTC	CASSVTASYEQYF